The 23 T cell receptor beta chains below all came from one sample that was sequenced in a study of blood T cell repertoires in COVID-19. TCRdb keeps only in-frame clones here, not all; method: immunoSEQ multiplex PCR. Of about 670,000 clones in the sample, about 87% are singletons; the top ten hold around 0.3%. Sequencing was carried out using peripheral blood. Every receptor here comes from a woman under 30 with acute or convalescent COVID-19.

The DNA of the CDR3 is TGCAGCGTTGAAAGTGTGCGCGGCTACACCTTC. Its protein is CSVESVRGYTF. The chain is built from TRBV29-1 and TRBJ1-2; D gene ambiguous. The germline V gene has CDR1 SQVTM and CDR2 ANQGSEA. Trimming stripped 2 bases from V and 8 bases from J, with 9 bases between. The CDR3 covers 11 residues.

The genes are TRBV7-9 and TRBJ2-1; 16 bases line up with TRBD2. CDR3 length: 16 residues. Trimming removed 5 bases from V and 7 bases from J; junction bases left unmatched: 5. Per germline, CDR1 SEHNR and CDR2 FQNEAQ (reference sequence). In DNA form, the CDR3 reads TGTGCCAGCAGCCAGGGACTAGCGGGGGGGCGAAATGAGCAGTTCTTC. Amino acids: CASSQGLAGGRNEQFF. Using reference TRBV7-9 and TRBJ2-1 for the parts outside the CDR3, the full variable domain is DTGVSQNPRHKITKRGQNVTFRCDPISEHNRLYWYRQTLGQGPEFLTYFQNEAQLEKSRLLSDRFSAERPKGSFSTLEIQRTEQGDSAMYLCASSQGLAGGRNEQFFGPGTRLTVL.

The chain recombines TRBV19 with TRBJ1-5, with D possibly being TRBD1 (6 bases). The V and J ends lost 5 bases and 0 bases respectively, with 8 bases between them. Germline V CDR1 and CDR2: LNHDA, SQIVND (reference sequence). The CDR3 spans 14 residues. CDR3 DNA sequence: TGTGCCAGTAGTGGGGGCAATAGCAATCAGCCCCAGCATTTT. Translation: CASSGGNSNQPQHF.

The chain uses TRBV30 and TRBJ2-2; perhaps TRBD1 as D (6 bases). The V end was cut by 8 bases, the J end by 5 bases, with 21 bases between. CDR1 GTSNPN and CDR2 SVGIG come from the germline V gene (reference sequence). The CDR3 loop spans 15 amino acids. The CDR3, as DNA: TGTGCCGGGGGCCTACAGGGAAAGGGGACCGGGGAGCTGTTTTTT. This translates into CAGGLQGKGTGELFF.

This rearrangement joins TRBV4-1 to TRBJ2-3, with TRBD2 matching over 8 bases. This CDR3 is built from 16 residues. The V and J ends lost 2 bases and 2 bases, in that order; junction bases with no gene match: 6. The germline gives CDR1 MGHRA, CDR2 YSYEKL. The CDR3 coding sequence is TGCGCCAGCAGCCAATGGAGCGGGGGACCCACAGATACGCAGTATTTT. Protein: CASSQWSGGPTDTQYF.

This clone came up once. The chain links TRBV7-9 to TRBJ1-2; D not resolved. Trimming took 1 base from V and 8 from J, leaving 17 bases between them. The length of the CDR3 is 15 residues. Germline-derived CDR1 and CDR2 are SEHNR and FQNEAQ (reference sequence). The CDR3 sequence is CASSLGYANREGYTF. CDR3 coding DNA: TGTGCCAGCAGCTTAGGTTACGCTAACCGTGAGGGCTACACCTTC.

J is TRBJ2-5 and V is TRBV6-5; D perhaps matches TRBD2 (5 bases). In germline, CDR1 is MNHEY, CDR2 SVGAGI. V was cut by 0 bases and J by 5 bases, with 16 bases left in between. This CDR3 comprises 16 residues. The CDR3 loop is CASSYSPRGVSETQYF. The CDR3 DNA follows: TGTGCCAGCAGTTACTCCCCCCGGGGAGTTTCGGAGACCCAGTACTTC.

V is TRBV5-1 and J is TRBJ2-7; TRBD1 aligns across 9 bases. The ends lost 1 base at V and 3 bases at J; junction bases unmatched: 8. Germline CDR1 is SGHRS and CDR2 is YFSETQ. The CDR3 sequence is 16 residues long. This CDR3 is CASSLQTGGGVYEQYF. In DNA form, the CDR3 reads TGCGCCAGCAGCTTGCAAACAGGGGGCGGGGTCTACGAGCAGTACTTC.

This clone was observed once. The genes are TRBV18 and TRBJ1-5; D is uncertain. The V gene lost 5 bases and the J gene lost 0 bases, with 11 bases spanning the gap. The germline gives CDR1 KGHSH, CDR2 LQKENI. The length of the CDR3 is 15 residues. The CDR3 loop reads CASSGGQYSNQPQHF. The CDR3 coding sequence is TGTGCCAGCTCAGGTGGCCAATATAGCAATCAGCCCCAGCATTTT.

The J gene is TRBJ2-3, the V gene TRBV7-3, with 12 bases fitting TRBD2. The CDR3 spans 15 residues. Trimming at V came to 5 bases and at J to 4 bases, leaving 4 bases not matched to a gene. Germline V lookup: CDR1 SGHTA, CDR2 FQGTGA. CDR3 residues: CASSRTSGVADTQYF. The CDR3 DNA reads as TGTGCCAGCAGCCGGACTAGCGGGGTCGCAGATACGCAGTATTTT.

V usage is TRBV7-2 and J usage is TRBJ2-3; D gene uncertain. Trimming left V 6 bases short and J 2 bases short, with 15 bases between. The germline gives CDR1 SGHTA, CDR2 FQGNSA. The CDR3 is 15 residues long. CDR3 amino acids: CASSPKSGYTDTQYF. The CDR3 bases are TGTGCCAGCAGTCCTAAGTCGGGTTACACAGATACGCAGTATTTT.

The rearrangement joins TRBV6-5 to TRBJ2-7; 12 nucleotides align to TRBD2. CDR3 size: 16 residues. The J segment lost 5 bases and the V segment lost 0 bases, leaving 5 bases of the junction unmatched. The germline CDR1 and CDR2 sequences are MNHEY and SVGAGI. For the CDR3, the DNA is TGTGCCAGCAGTTACTCAACTAGCGGGGGGCACCACGAGCAGTACTTC. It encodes CASSYSTSGGHHEQYF.

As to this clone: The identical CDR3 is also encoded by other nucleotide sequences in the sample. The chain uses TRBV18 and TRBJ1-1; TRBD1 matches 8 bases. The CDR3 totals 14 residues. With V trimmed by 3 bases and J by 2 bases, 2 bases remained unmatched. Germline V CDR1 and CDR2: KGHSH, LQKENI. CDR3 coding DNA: TGTGCCAGCTCACCTGGGACAGGAAACACTGAAGCTTTCTTT. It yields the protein CASSPGTGNTEAFF.

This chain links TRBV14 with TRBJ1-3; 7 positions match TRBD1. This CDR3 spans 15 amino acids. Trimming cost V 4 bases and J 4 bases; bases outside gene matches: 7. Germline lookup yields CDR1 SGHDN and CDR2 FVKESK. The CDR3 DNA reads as TGTGCCAGCAGCCGAGACAGGGTGATCGGAAACACCATATATTTT. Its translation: CASSRDRVIGNTIYF.

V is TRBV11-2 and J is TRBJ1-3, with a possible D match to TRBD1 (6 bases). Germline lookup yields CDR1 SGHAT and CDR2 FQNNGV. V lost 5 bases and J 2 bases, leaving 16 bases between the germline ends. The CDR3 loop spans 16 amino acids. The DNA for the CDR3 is TGTGCCAGCAGCGACCTTGGTCGGACAGCTGGAAACACCATATATTTT. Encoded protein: CASSDLGRTAGNTIYF.

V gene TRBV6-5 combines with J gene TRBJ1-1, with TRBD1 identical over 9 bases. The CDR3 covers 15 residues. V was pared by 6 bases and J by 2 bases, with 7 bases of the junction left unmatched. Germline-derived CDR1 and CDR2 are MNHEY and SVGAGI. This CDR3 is CASRIGDRANTEAFF. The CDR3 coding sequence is TGTGCCAGCAGGATAGGGGACAGGGCTAACACTGAAGCTTTCTTT.

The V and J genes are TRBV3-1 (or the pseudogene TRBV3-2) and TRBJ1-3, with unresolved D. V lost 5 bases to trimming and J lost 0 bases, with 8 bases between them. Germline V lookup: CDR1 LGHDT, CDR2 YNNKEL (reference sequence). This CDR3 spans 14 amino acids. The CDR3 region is CASSTHGSGNTIYF. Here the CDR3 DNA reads TGTGCCAGCAGCACTCACGGCTCTGGAAACACCATATATTTT.

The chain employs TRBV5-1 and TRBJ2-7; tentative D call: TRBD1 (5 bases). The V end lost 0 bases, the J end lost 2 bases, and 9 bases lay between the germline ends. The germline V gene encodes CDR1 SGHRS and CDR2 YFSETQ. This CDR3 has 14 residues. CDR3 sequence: CASSLAATAYEQYF. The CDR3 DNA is TGCGCCAGCAGCTTGGCCGCGACAGCCTACGAGCAGTACTTC.

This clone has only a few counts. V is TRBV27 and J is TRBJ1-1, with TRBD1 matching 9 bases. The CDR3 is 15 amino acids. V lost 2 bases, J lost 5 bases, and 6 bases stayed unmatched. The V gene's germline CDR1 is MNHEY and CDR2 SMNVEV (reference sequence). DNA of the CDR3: TGTGCCAGCAGTTTAACCACAGGGGGCGAGACTGAAGCTTTCTTT. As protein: CASSLTTGGETEAFF.

CDR3 loop: CASRETGGGNQPQHF. The DNA for the CDR3 is TGTGCCAGCAGAGAAACAGGGGGCGGCAATCAGCCCCAGCATTTT. V and J are TRBV6-1 and TRBJ1-5, with 9 bases aligning to TRBD1. V gave up 6 bases and J gave up 2 bases; unmatched junction bases: 5. There are 15 residues in the CDR3. Germline V lookup: CDR1 MNHNS, CDR2 SASEGT.

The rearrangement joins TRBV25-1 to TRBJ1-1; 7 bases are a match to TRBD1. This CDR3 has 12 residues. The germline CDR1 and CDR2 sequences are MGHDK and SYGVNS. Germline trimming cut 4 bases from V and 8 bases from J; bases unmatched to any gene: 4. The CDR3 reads CASSARGEEAFF. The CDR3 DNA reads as TGTGCCAGCAGTGCCAGGGGGGAGGAAGCTTTCTTT.

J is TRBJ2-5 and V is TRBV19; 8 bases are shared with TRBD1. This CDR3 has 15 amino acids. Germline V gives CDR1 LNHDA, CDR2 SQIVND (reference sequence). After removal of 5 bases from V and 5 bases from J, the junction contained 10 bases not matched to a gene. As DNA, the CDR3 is TGTGCCAGTAGTGTAACAGGGGGGTTTTGGGAGACCCAGTACTTC. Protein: CASSVTGGFWETQYF.

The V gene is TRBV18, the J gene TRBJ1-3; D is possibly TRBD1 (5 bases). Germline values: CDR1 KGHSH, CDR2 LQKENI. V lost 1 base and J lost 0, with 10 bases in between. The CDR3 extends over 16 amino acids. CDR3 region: CASSPLEGPSGNTIYF. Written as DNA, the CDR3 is TGTGCCAGCTCACCACTGGAGGGGCCCTCTGGAAACACCATATATTTT.